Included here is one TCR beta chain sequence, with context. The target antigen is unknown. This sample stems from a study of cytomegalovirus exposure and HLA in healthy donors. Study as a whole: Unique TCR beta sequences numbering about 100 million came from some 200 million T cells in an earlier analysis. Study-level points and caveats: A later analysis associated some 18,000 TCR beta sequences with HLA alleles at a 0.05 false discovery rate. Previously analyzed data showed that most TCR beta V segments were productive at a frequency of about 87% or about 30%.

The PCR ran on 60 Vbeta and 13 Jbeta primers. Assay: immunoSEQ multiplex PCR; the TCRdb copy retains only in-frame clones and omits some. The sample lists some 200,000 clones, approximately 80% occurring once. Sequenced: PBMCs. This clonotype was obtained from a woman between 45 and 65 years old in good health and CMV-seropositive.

CDR3 nucleotides: TGTGCCAGCAGCCCGCGGGCCGGCGGGGAGACTGAAGCTTTCTTT. This sequence encodes CASSPRAGGETEAFF. This chain links TRBV21-1 with TRBJ1-1. TRBV21-1 is designated a pseudogene. The CDR3 has 15 residues.